Below, one T cell receptor (beta chain) is given with its context. Its antigen is unknown. TCRdb keeps only in-frame clones here, not all; method: immunoSEQ multiplex PCR. The profile shows hundreds of thousands of clones, more than 75% of them singletons. Specified treatment: about 20 received Ad26.COV2.S at low or high dose, single or two shots; roughly five received placebo; per-sample allocation not given. Each sample was drawn 63 days after the first injection (of vaccine or placebo). This sample is part of a study of Ad26.COV2.S vaccination and SARS-CoV-2 variants. Study findings and constraints: Comparability of non-spike TCR breadth was observed across vaccine and placebo recipients.

There are 13 residues in the CDR3. The V end was cut by 0 bases, the J end by 9 bases, with 13 bases between. Germline CDR1 SGHKS, CDR2 YYEKEE (reference sequence). The sequenced sample was peripheral blood, obtained in a trial of Ad26.COV2.S vaccine versus placebo. The clonotype was recovered from a person between 18 and 59 years old who received the Ad26.COV2.S COVID-19 vaccine or a placebo. The chain has TRBV5-5 and TRBJ2-7, with D possibly matching TRBD1 (6 bases). The CDR3 sequence: CASSLGRGSLQYF. Written as DNA, the CDR3 is TGTGCCAGCAGCTTGGGAAGGGGGAGTTTGCAGTACTTC.